These 20 T cell receptor beta chains share one sample of origin, sequenced in a study of OX40 agonist ivuxolimab in advanced cancers. Here immunoSEQ multiplex PCR was the method, and the copy in TCRdb shows in-frame clones only, minus some. The repertoire holds 30,000 to 40,000 clones, nearly 85% seen once, with less than 25% in the top ten. The sample was CD4+ or CD8+ T cells sorted from blood, taken in a trial of the OX40 agonist ivuxolimab. Receptor source: an adult with an advanced solid tumor such as melanoma, head and neck, liver or kidney cancer.

The chain has TRBV6-5 and TRBJ2-5; 9 bases fit TRBD2. The V gene end was trimmed by 5 bases and the J gene end by 4 bases; junction bases not matched to a gene: 5. This CDR3 spans 14 amino acids. Germline V gene sequence: CDR1 MNHEY, CDR2 SVGAGI. The CDR3 DNA is TGTGCCAGCAGTAGCGGGGGGCGTGCAGAGACCCAGTACTTC. Its translation: CASSSGGRAETQYF.

The chain employs TRBV28 and TRBJ2-1, with TRBD1 matching over 8 bases. V gave up 3 bases and J gave up 7 bases; unmatched junction bases: 8. The CDR3 covers 15 residues. The V gene's germline CDR1 is MDHEN and CDR2 SYDVKM. CDR3 sequence: CASSFWTGRRNEQFF. The CDR3 DNA follows: TGTGCCAGCAGTTTTTGGACAGGGAGAAGGAATGAGCAGTTCTTC.

The chain employs TRBV27 and TRBJ1-1, with a weak D call TRBD1 (6 bases). V lost 5 bases and J 8 bases, leaving 18 bases between the germline ends. Germline-derived CDR1 and CDR2 are MNHEY and SMNVEV (reference sequence). The CDR3 runs 14 residues. The CDR3 region is CASSGYPLDREAFF. DNA of the CDR3: TGTGCCAGCAGTGGCTACCCTCTCGACAGGGAAGCTTTCTTT.

The chain is built from TRBV29-1 and TRBJ2-7, with 12 bases identical to TRBD1. In germline, CDR1 is SQVTM, CDR2 ANQGSEA. This CDR3 is built from 14 residues. The DNA of the CDR3 is TGCACCGCCCAAGGTGGGACAGGGGGCGACGAGCAGTACTTC. As protein: CTAQGGTGGDEQYF.

V usage is TRBV9 and J usage is TRBJ2-6; either TRBD1 or TRBD2 may supply D (5 bases each). The germline V gene has CDR1 SGDLS and CDR2 YYNGEE. V was cut by 0 bases and J by 0 bases, with 22 bases left in between. The CDR3 consists of 21 residues. CDR3 amino acids: CASSVGVNGDGGYSGANVLTF. The CDR3 region has the DNA TGTGCCAGCAGCGTAGGTGTCAACGGGGACGGCGGTTACTCTGGGGCCAACGTCCTGACTTTC. The variable domain in full, with the rest retrieved from reference TRBV9 and TRBJ2-6, is DSGVTQTPKHLITATGQRVTLRCSPRSGDLSVYWYQQSLDQGLQFLIQYYNGEERAKGNILERFSAQQFPDLHSELNLSSLELGDSALYFCASSVGVNGDGGYSGANVLTFGAGSRLTVL.

The CDR3, as DNA: TGTGCCAGCAGCGACACAGGTATTCCTAGCACAGATACGCAGTATTTT. It translates to CASSDTGIPSTDTQYF. This chain uses TRBV7-9 with TRBJ2-3, with D possibly matching TRBD1 (5 bases). Germline CDR1 SEHNR, CDR2 FQNEAQ (reference sequence). V shed 5 bases and J shed 0 bases, with 15 bases lying between them. The CDR3 has 16 residues.

This rearrangement joins TRBV27 to TRBJ2-1, with 7 bases matching TRBD2. This CDR3 is 18 amino acids long. CDR1 and CDR2 (germline): MNHEY, SMNVEV (reference sequence). J was trimmed by 0 bases and V by 4 bases; bases with no gene match: 12. The CDR3 bases are TGTGCCAGCAGTTCTCGGACTAGAAGCCCAAGCTCCTACAATGAGCAGTTCTTC. This encodes CASSSRTRSPSSYNEQFF.

The V and J genes are TRBV7-8 and TRBJ2-3; D uncertain. V was shortened by 0 bases and J by 5 bases, with 0 bases between the two germline ends. The germline V gene encodes CDR1 SGHVS and CDR2 FQNEAQ. The CDR3 spans 11 residues. The chain's CDR3 is CASSLADTQYF. CDR3 DNA sequence: TGTGCCAGCAGCTTAGCAGATACGCAGTATTTT. The full variable domain, its missing parts supplied by reference TRBV7-8 and TRBJ2-3, is GAGVSQSPRYKVAKRGQDVALRCDPISGHVSLFWYQQALGQGPEFLTYFQNEAQLDKSGLPSDRFFAERPEGSVSTLKIQRTQQEDSAVYLCASSLADTQYFGPGTRLTVL.

This clone was detected only a few times. The rearrangement uses TRBV7-9 and TRBJ2-3, with D possibly being TRBD1 (6 bases). Deletions cut 9 bases from V and 0 bases from J, with 13 bases between. CDR1 SEHNR and CDR2 FQNEAQ come from the germline V gene (reference sequence). The CDR3 contains 14 residues. This CDR3 is CASWQGISTDTQYF. CDR3 nucleotides: TGTGCCAGTTGGCAGGGGATAAGCACAGATACGCAGTATTTT. The whole variable domain, remainder taken from reference TRBV7-9 and TRBJ2-3, is DTGVSQNPRHKITKRGQNVTFRCDPISEHNRLYWYRQTLGQGPEFLTYFQNEAQLEKSRLLSDRFSAERPKGSFSTLEIQRTEQGDSAMYLCASWQGISTDTQYFGPGTRLTVL.

This chain links TRBV5-5 with TRBJ1-5; weak D call: TRBD1 (6 bases). Germline V gives CDR1 SGHKS, CDR2 YYEKEE (reference sequence). This CDR3 spans 14 amino acids. V was shortened by 3 bases and J by 5 bases, with 12 bases between the two germline ends. The DNA for the CDR3 is TGTGCCAGCAGCTCGCAGGGGAGGGATCAGCCCCAGCATTTT. This translates into CASSSQGRDQPQHF.

This chain connects TRBV6-1 to TRBJ1-2; D possibly corresponds to TRBD1 (5 bases). Germline V gives CDR1 MNHNS, CDR2 SASEGT. Trimming took 3 bases from V and 4 from J, leaving 18 bases between them. The CDR3 contains 16 residues. CDR3 in amino acids: CASSDTPQGPIYGYTF. CDR3 bases: TGTGCCAGCAGTGACACCCCCCAGGGCCCGATCTATGGCTACACCTTC.

CDR3 bases: TGTGCCTGGCTTAGCGGGCAACGGAACACTGAAGCTTTCTTT. As protein: CAWLSGQRNTEAFF. This chain uses TRBV30 with TRBJ1-1; D is unresolved. Trimming removed 5 bases at V and 1 base at J, with 14 bases between. The CDR3 length is 14 residues. Germline loops: CDR1 GTSNPN, CDR2 SVGIG (reference sequence).

The chain recombines TRBV7-9 with TRBJ2-2; 12 nucleotides agree with TRBD1. The CDR3 runs to 16 residues. Trimming cost V 5 bases and J 7 bases; bases outside gene matches: 8. Per germline, CDR1 SEHNR and CDR2 FQNEAQ (reference sequence). DNA of the CDR3: TGTGCCAGCAGCCCCCGTAGGGACAGGGGGCTCGGGGAGCTGTTTTTT. Protein: CASSPRRDRGLGELFF.

The CDR3 sequence is CASSLEGVRDLYGYTF. The CDR3 region has the DNA TGTGCCAGCAGCCTCGAAGGGGTCCGGGACCTCTATGGCTACACCTTC. The chain combines TRBV14 with TRBJ1-2, with D maybe TRBD1 (5 bases). The CDR3 is made up of 16 amino acids. Germline V lookup: CDR1 SGHDN, CDR2 FVKESK. V lost 4 bases to trimming and J lost 4 bases, with 19 bases between them.

In its sample, this clone was seen once. This chain connects TRBV7-3 to TRBJ2-7; D not certain. Germline CDR1 is SGHTA and CDR2 is FQGTGA. The length of the CDR3 is 12 residues. The V end was cut by 5 bases, the J end by 0 bases, with 5 bases between. CDR3 loop: CASSPISYEQYF. CDR3 sequence (DNA): TGTGCCAGCAGCCCTATCTCCTACGAGCAGTACTTC. Full variable domain (rest looked up from reference TRBV7-3 and TRBJ2-7): GAGVSQTPSNKVTEKGKYVELRCDPISGHTALYWYRQSLGQGPEFLIYFQGTGAADDSGLPNDRFFAVRPEGSVSTLKIQRTERGDSAVYLCASSPISYEQYFGPGTRLTVT.

This chain uses TRBV7-3 with TRBJ1-1; D unresolved. The CDR3 contains 13 residues. The germline V and J ends were trimmed by 5 bases and 6 bases, with 13 bases remaining between them. Per germline, CDR1 SGHTA and CDR2 FQGTGA. CDR3: CASSPSPGAEAFF. As DNA, the CDR3 is TGTGCCAGCAGCCCCTCCCCGGGCGCTGAAGCTTTCTTT.

The rearrangement links TRBV15 to TRBJ1-2; D unresolved. Trimming took off 1 base at V and 2 bases at J, with 14 bases between the two ends. Germline values: CDR1 LNHNV, CDR2 YYDKDF (reference sequence). This CDR3 is built from 16 residues. The CDR3 region is CATSRAQTRPNYGYTF. CDR3 DNA sequence: TGTGCCACCAGCAGAGCACAGACACGGCCCAACTATGGCTACACCTTC.

The chain has TRBV6-6 and TRBJ2-7; 8 bases fit TRBD1. Germline trimming cut 1 base from V and 0 bases from J; bases unmatched to any gene: 5. Germline CDR1 is MNHNY and CDR2 is SVGAGI (reference sequence). The CDR3 loop spans 16 amino acids. The CDR3 region is CASSYFSGQGSYEQYF. The CDR3 region has the DNA TGTGCCAGCAGTTACTTTTCAGGACAGGGCTCCTACGAGCAGTACTTC.

The gene calls are TRBV10-3 and TRBJ2-7; D not resolved. CDR3 length: 12 amino acids. The ends were cut back, 2 bases at V and 3 bases at J, with 5 bases in the middle. Per the germline V gene, CDR1 is ENHRY and CDR2 is SYGVKD. The CDR3 region is CAISEGDYEQYF. CDR3 bases: TGTGCCATCAGTGAGGGGGACTACGAGCAGTACTTC.

The chain links TRBV6-1 to TRBJ1-2; tentatively, D is TRBD1 (5 bases). The CDR3 is made up of 15 amino acids. In germline, CDR1 is MNHNS, CDR2 SASEGT. Trimming cost V 2 bases and J 4 bases, with 14 bases left between them. As DNA, the CDR3 is TGTGCCAGCAGTGAAATGGGGGTTGTAGGCTATGGCTACACCTTC. Translation: CASSEMGVVGYGYTF.